The clone carrying this T cell receptor (beta chain) was observed many times. This sample was taken from a study of T cells in Graves' hyperthyroidism and ophthalmopathy. This CDR3 spans 15 amino acids. Germline CDR1 reads MNHNS; CDR2 reads SASEGT. The V segment lost 10 bases and the J segment 3 bases; nucleotides outside the gene matches: 7. RNA transcripts were the template for amplifying TCR beta CDR3 regions. Researchers ran a first-round RT-PCR on the TCR CDR3 using the HTBI primer set. TCRdb re-called the multiplex PCR reads through MiXCR, storing one row per CDR3 protein. The sample records under 550,000 distinct CDR3 sequences, about 13% being singletons.

The source of this sequence is a woman younger than 35 with Graves' hyperthyroidism. J is TRBJ2-1 and V is TRBV6-1, with 12 bases aligning to TRBD2. Sample: blood. In DNA, the CDR3 is TGTGCCACGACCCCTAGCGGGAGGGTCTACAATGAGCAGTTCTTC. Its translation is CATTPSGRVYNEQFF.